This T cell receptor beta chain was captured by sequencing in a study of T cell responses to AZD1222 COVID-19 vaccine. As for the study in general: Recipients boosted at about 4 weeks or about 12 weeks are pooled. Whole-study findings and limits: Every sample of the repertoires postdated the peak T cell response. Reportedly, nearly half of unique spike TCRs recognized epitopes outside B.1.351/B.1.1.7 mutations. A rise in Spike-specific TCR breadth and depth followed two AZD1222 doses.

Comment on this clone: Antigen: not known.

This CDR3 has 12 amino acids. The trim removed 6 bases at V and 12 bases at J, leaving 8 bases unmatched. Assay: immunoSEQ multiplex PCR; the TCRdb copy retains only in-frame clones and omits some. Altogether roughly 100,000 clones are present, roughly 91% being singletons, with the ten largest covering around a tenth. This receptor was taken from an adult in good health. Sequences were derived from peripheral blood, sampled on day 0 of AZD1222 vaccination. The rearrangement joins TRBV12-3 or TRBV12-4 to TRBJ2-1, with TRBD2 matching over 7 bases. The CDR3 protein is CASSQLASGQFF. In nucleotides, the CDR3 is TGTGCCAGCAGCCAACTAGCGTCCGGGCAGTTCTTC.